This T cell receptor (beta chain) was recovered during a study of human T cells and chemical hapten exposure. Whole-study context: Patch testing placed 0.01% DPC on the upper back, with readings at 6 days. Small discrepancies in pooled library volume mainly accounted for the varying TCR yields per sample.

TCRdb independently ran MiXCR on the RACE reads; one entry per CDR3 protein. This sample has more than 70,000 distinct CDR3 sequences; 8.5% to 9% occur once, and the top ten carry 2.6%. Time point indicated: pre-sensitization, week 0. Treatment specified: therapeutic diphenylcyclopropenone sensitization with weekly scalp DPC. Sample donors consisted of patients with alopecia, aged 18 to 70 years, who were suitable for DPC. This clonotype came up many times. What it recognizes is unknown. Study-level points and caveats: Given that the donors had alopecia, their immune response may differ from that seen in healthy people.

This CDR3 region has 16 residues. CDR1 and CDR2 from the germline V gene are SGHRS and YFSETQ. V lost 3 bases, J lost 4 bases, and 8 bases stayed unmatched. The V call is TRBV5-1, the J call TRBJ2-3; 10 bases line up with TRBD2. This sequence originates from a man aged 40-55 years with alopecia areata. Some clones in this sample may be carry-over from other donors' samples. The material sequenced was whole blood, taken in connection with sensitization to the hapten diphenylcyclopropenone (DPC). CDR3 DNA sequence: TGCGCCAGCAGCTCCGACGTAGCGGGAGGCGCAGATACGCAGTATTTT. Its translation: CASSSDVAGGADTQYF. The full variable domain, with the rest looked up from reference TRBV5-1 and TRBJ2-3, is KAGVTQTPRYLIKTRGQQVTLSCSPISGHRSVSWYQQTPGQGLQFLFEYFSETQRNKGNFPGRFSGRQFSNSRSEMNVSTLELGDSALYLCASSSDVAGGADTQYFGPGTRLTVL.